This TCR beta chain originates from a study of CD8 T cells in ankylosing spondylitis. General observations from the study: Matched synovial fluid from ankylosing spondylitis patients was reported to be enriched for disease-linked clones. Blood from ankylosing spondylitis patients appeared to carry a characteristic roughly 8-variant TCR beta motif.

Germline CDR1 and CDR2: MNHEY and SMNVEV (reference sequence). Trimming left V 8 bases short and J 4 bases short, with 12 bases between. This CDR3 spans 13 amino acids. Concerning this clonotype itself: What it recognizes is unknown.

MiXCR was run by TCRdb on the 5' RACE reads, yielding one entry per CDR3 protein. Of approximately 540,000 distinct CDR3 sequences in the sample, 9.5% to 15% were seen once. The TCR originated in a male donor with ankylosing spondylitis. Input material: blood, either unsorted or a sorted T cell fraction (not recorded which). The chain couples TRBV27 to TRBJ1-5; no clear D gene. The CDR3 DNA reads TGTGCCAGCCGCCCTTTAGGAAATCAGCCCCAGCATTTT. Translation gives CASRPLGNQPQHF.